This TCR beta chain was sequenced in a study of blood T cell repertoires in COVID-19. Across the study: Some COVID-19 samples were acute and others convalescent; all came from the United States, Italy and Spain. T cells, B-cell-depleted T cells, or PBMCs supplied cDNA or gDNA.

Recruitment covered some 25 US areas and drew participants whose ages spanned roughly 18 to 100 years. Allocation to cohorts depended on clinical history reported by the participants. This table comes from immunoSEQ multiplex PCR, and its TCRdb copy is limited to in-frame clones, with some not included. The sample has almost 400,000 clones; around nine tenths are singletons. The sequenced sample consisted of PBMCs or T cells enriched from blood (not recorded which). This TCR was recovered from a woman younger than 45 with acute COVID-19.

The CDR3 DNA follows: TGCGCCAGCAGCTCTACCGGACAGGGGGCTGGGCGCGGCAATCAGCCCCAGCATTTT. Translating gives CASSSTGQGAGRGNQPQHF. This rearrangement joins TRBV5-1 to TRBJ1-5, with TRBD1 matching 11 bases. CDR1 is SGHRS and CDR2 is YFSETQ in the germline V gene. Trimming cost V 3 bases and J 2 bases; bases outside gene matches: 13. The CDR3 sequence is 19 residues long. Filled out from reference TRBV5-1 and TRBJ1-5, the complete variable domain reads KAGVTQTPRYLIKTRGQQVTLSCSPISGHRSVSWYQQTPGQGLQFLFEYFSETQRNKGNFPGRFSGRQFSNSRSEMNVSTLELGDSALYLCASSSTGQGAGRGNQPQHFGDGTRLSIL.